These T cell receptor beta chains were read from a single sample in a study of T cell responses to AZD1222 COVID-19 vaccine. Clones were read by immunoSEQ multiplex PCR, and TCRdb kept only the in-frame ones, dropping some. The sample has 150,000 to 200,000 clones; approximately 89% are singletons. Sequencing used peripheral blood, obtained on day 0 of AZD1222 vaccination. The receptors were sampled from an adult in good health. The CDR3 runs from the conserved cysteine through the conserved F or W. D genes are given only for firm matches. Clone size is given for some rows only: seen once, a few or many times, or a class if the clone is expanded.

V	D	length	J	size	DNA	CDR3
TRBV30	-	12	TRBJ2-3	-	TGTGCCTTTGACCTTAGCACAGATACGCAGTATTTT	CAFDLSTDTQYF
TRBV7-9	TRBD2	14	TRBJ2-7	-	TGTGCCAGCAGCCCTCTGGGGGGGATCTACGAGCAGTACTTC	CASSPLGGIYEQYF
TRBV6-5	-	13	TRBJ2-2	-	TGTGCCAGCATGAGACACGACACCGGGGAGCTGTTTTTT	CASMRHDTGELFF
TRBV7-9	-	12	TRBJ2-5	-	TGTGCCAGCAGCTTACCTAAAGAGACCCAGTACTTC	CASSLPKETQYF
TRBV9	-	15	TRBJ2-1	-	TGTGCCAGCAGCGAGACTGGGGGCTCCTACAATGAGCAGTTCTTC	CASSETGGSYNEQFF
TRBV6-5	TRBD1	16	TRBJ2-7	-	TGTGCCAGCAGTTATAAGGGGACAGGGGTTTCTCGCGAGCAGTACTTC	CASSYKGTGVSREQYF
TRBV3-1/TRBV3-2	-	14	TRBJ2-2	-	TGTGCCAGCAGCCAAGAGGGTTCGACCGGGGAGCTGTTTTTT	CASSQEGSTGELFF
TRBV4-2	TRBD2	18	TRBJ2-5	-	TGTGCCAGCAGCCAAGGGGGACTAGCGGGAAACGTGCAAGAGACCCAGTACTTC	CASSQGGLAGNVQETQYF
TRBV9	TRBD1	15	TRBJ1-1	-	TGTGCCAGCAGCGTAGAAGGACAGGGAAACACTGAAGCTTTCTTT	CASSVEGQGNTEAFF
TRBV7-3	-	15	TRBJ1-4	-	TGTGCCAGCAGCTTATATGCGCCCCCTAATGAAAAACTGTTTTTT	CASSLYAPPNEKLFF
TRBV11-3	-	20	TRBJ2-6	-	TGTGCCAGCAGCGTGGGGCCCGGACCGAGCCCTTGGGGTGGGGCCAACGTCCTGACTTTC	CASSVGPGPSPWGGANVLTF
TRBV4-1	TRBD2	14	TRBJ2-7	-	TGCGCCAGCAGCCTACTAGCGAAATCCTACGAGCAGTACTTC	CASSLLAKSYEQYF
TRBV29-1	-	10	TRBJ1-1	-	TGCAGCGTTGAAATAGGTGAAGCTTTCTTT	CSVEIGEAFF
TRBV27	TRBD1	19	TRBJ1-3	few	TGTGCCAGCAGTTTAAGGGTCAGAGGACAGGCGCTCTCTGGAAACACCATATATTTT	CASSLRVRGQALSGNTIYF
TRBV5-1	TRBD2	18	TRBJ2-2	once	TGCGCCAGCAGCTTGGCGTTGGGACTAGCGGGATCTACCGGGGAGCTGTTTTTT	CASSLALGLAGSTGELFF
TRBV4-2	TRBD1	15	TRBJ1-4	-	TGTGCCAGCAGCCACGAACAGGGGGCACGGGAAAAACTGTTTTTT	CASSHEQGAREKLFF
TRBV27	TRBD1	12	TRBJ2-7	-	TGTGCCAGCAGACGACAGGGGTCCGAGCAGTACTTC	CASRRQGSEQYF
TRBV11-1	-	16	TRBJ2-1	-	TGTGCCAGCAGCTTAATTCGGGGAGCTTCCTACAATGAGCAGTTCTTC	CASSLIRGASYNEQFF
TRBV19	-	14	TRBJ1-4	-	TGTGCCAGTAGTATTCGGGAGCCTAATGAAAAACTGTTTTTT	CASSIREPNEKLFF
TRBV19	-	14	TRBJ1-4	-	TGTGCCAGTAGTATGGGGGAACCTAATGAAAAACTGTTTTTT	CASSMGEPNEKLFF
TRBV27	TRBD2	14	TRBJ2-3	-	TGTGCCAGCAGTGCGCGACTAGCGGGAGATACGCAGTATTTT	CASSARLAGDTQYF
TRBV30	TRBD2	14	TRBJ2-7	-	TGTGCCTGGACCCGGGGTAGCGGGAGCTACGAGCAGTACTTC	CAWTRGSGSYEQYF
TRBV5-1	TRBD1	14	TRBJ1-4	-	TGCGCCAGCAGCCAGGACAGGTCGGACGAAAAACTGTTTTTT	CASSQDRSDEKLFF
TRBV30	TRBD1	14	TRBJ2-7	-	TGTGCCTGGAGCCCCGGGACAGGGACCTACGAGCAGTACTTC	CAWSPGTGTYEQYF
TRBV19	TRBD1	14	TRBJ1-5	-	TGTGCCAGTAGTATCGGGACAGGGAGTCAGCCCCAGCATTTT	CASSIGTGSQPQHF
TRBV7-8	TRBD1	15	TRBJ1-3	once	TGTGCCAGCAGCTCTTCGGGACAGCCTGGAAACACCATATATTTT	CASSSSGQPGNTIYF
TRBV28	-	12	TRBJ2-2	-	TGTGCCAGCAGTTTGTACACCGGGGAGCTGTTTTTT	CASSLYTGELFF
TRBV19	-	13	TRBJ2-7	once	TGTGCCAGTAGGCCGGGCGCTCTCTACGAGCAGTACTTC	CASRPGALYEQYF
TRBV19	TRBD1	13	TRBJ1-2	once	TGTGCCAGTATCCCGACAGGGGGAGATGGCTACACCTTC	CASIPTGGDGYTF
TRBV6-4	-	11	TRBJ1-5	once	TGTGCCAGCAGGACATATCAGCCCCAGCATTTT	CASRTYQPQHF
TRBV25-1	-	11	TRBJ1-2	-	TGTGCCAGCAGTCGGGAATATGGCTACACCTTC	CASSREYGYTF
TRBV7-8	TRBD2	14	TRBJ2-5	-	TGTGCCAGCAGCTTAATAGCGGGAGGGGAGACCCAGTACTTC	CASSLIAGGETQYF
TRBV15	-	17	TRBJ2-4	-	TGTGCCACCAGCAGAGCTCCCTTGGCCATAGCCAAAAACATTCAGTACTTC	CATSRAPLAIAKNIQYF
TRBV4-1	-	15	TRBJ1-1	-	TGCGCCAGCAGCGGGACCGGACGGCAGAACACTGAAGCTTTCTTT	CASSGTGRQNTEAFF
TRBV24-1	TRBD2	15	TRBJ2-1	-	TGTGCCACCAGTGATACTAGCGGGAATTACAATGAGCAGTTCTTC	CATSDTSGNYNEQFF
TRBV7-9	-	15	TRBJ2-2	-	TGTGCCAGCAGCTTGGGACAAACACTCACCCGGGAGCTGTTTTTT	CASSLGQTLTRELFF
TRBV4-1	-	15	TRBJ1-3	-	TGCGCCAGCAGCCAAGGGGGGTCATCTGGAAACACCATATATTTT	CASSQGGSSGNTIYF
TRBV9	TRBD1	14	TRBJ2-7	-	TGTGCCAGCAGCGTAGGGGACAGCCGATCGGGGCAGTACTTC	CASSVGDSRSGQYF
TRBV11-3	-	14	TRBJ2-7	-	TGTGCCAGCAGCTTAAGCGGCAGCACCTACGAGCAGTACTTC	CASSLSGSTYEQYF
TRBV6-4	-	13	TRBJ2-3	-	TGTGCCAGCAGTGCAGATAGCAGAGATACGCAGTATTTT	CASSADSRDTQYF
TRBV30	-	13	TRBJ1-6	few	TGTGCCTGGAAAGTGGGCGTATTATCACCCCTCCACTTT	CAWKVGVLSPLHF
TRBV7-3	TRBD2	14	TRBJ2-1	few	TGTGCCAGCAGCTTAGGGCTAGCGGCCGACGGGCAGTTCTTC	CASSLGLAADGQFF
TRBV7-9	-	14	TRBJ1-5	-	TGTGCCAGCAGCCAGAAGGGGAGTAATCAGCCCCAGCATTTT	CASSQKGSNQPQHF
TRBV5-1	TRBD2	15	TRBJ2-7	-	TGCGCCAGCACTCTGGGGGCTAGCGGGAGTGAGGAGCAGTACTTC	CASTLGASGSEEQYF
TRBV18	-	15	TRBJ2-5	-	TGTGCCAGCTCACGGACTCCACCCCCCCAAGAGACCCAGTACTTC	CASSRTPPPQETQYF
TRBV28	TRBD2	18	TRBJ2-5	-	TGTGCCGGACCCCTAAGTAACGGGTCTAGCGGGCGCCAAGAGACCCAGTACTTC	CAGPLSNGSSGRQETQYF
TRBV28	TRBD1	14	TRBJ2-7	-	TGTGCCAGCACTCCCGGGACAGATACTTACGAGCAGTACTTC	CASTPGTDTYEQYF
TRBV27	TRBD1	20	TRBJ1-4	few	TGTGCCAGCAGTTCACTGACTCCGGGACAGTTCTGGTCAGGGGGTGAAAAACTGTTTTTT	CASSSLTPGQFWSGGEKLFF
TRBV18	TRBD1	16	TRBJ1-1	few	TGTGCCAGCTCACCACGGACCGGACAGGGGAACACTGAAGCTTTCTTT	CASSPRTGQGNTEAFF
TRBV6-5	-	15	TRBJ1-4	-	TGTGCCAGCAGTTACCGGTCGGGGGACTATGAAAAACTGTTTTTT	CASSYRSGDYEKLFF
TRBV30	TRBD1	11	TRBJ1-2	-	TGTGCCTGGGACAGGGTAACTGGCTACACCTTC	CAWDRVTGYTF
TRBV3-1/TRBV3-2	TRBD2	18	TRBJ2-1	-	TGTGCCAGCAGCCCGGGGAGCGGGAGGACCCCGAGTTACAATGAGCAGTTCTTC	CASSPGSGRTPSYNEQFF
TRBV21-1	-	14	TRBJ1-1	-	TGTGCCAGCAGCATTTCTGCAGCCGATTACGGCGCTTTCTTT	CASSISAADYGAFF
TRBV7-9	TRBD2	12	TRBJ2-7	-	TGTGCCAGCAGAGCTAGCGGACTCGAGCAGTACTTC	CASRASGLEQYF
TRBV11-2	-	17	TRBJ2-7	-	TGTGCCAGCAGCTTAGATAGGTCACTCGCTCGAACCTACGAGCAGTACTTC	CASSLDRSLARTYEQYF
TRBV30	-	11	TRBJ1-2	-	TGTGCCTGGAGTTTATTTAAGAACTACACCTTC	CAWSLFKNYTF